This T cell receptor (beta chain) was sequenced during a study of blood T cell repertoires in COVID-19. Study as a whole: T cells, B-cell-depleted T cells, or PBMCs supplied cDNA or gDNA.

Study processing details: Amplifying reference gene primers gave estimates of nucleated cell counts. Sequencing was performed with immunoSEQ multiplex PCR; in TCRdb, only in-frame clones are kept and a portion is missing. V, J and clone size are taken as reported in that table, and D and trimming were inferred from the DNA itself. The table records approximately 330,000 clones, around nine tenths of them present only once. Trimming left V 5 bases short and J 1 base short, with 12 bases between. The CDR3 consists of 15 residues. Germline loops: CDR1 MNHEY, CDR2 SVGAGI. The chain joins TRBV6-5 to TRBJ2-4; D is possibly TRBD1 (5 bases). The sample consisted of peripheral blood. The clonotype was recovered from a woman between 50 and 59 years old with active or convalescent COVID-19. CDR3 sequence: CASSPTPGAKNIQYF. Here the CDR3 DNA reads TGTGCCAGCAGTCCGACCCCAGGGGCCAAAAACATTCAGTACTTC.